Presented here are 19 T cell receptor beta chains from one specimen sequenced in a study of blood T cells in healthy people across ages. A second PCR, run for roughly 7 to 12 cycles, used a sample-barcoded 5' primer plus a J-beta primer mix. Via MiXCR, TCRdb re-called the 5' RACE reads, giving one row per CDR3 protein. The sample contains about 1 million distinct CDR3 sequences, 40% to 55% of which appear only once. Sequencing input: blood. These receptors were taken from a woman aged 55-70 years in good health.

This clonotype has just a few counts. The genes are TRBV29-1 and TRBJ2-7; 8 nucleotides align to TRBD1. After removal of 6 bases from V and 2 bases from J, the junction contained 6 bases not matched to a gene. The CDR3 sequence is 13 residues long. The germline CDR1 and CDR2 sequences are SQVTM and ANQGSEA. The CDR3 protein is CSVVSQGAYEQYF. In DNA, the CDR3 is TGCAGCGTGGTGTCACAGGGGGCCTACGAGCAGTACTTC.

The chain recombines TRBV15 with TRBJ2-1; 9 bases are a match to TRBD2. V trimming: 0 bases; J trimming: 4 bases; junction bases outside the gene matches: 4. Germline loops: CDR1 LNHNV, CDR2 YYDKDF (reference sequence). The CDR3 spans 16 residues. The DNA of the CDR3 is TGTGCCACCAGCAGAGATATAAGCGGGAGGTACAATGAGCAGTTCTTC. Its translation: CATSRDISGRYNEQFF.

This clonotype was found a few times. The genes are TRBV3-1 and TRBJ2-1, with D uncertain. With 1 base removed from V and 1 base from J, the gap between germline ends came to 5 bases. The CDR3 length is 14 residues. Germline CDR1 and CDR2: LGHDT and YNNKEL (reference sequence). The CDR3 sequence is CASSQGRSYNEQFF. CDR3 sequence (DNA): TGTGCCAGCAGCCAAGGGCGGTCCTACAATGAGCAGTTCTTC.

This clonotype has a count of ten or more. For the CDR3, the DNA is TGTGCCAGCTCACCACAACAAGAGACCCAGTACTTC. As protein: CASSPQQETQYF. This chain connects TRBV18 to TRBJ2-5; D not certain. Germline-derived CDR1 and CDR2 are KGHSH and LQKENI. The CDR3 is 12 residues long. Trimming removed 1 base from V and 2 bases from J, with 2 bases in between. Full variable domain (remainder filled in from reference TRBV18 and TRBJ2-5): NAGVMQNPRHLVRRRGQEARLRCSPMKGHSHVYWYRQLPEEGLKFMVYLQKENIIDESGMPKERFSAEFPKEGPSILRIQQVVRGDSAAYFCASSPQQETQYFGPGTRLLVL.

This clonotype was recorded many times. V and J are TRBV29-1 and TRBJ2-7, with 10 bases aligning to TRBD1. V lost 4 bases, J lost 6 bases, and 6 bases stayed unmatched. Germline CDR1 reads SQVTM; CDR2 reads ANQGSEA. CDR3 size: 13 residues. Written as DNA, the CDR3 is TGCAGCGTTGTGACAGGGGGCGGAGGCGAGCAGTACTTC. This codes for CSVVTGGGGEQYF.

The chain carries TRBV2 and TRBJ2-7, with 7 bases that match TRBD2. The V gene's germline CDR1 is SNHLY and CDR2 FYNNEI. The ends lost 4 bases at V and 2 bases at J; junction bases unmatched: 8. The CDR3 is 15 residues long. CDR3 coding DNA: TGTGCCAGCAGTGGGCTAACGGGAGGTCCCTACGAGCAGTACTTC. It translates to CASSGLTGGPYEQYF.

This rearrangement joins TRBV7-9 to TRBJ1-6, with 7 bases matching TRBD1. The CDR3 covers 17 residues. The germline gives CDR1 SEHNR, CDR2 FQNEAQ (reference sequence). Trimming cost V 4 bases and J 7 bases; bases outside gene matches: 13. In nucleotides, the CDR3 is TGTGCCAGCAGCTCAGCTAACACCGGGACAGTAAATTCACCCCTCCACTTT. It codes for CASSSANTGTVNSPLHF. The whole variable domain, filled in from reference TRBV7-9 and TRBJ1-6, reads DTGVSQNPRHKITKRGQNVTFRCDPISEHNRLYWYRQTLGQGPEFLTYFQNEAQLEKSRLLSDRFSAERPKGSFSTLEIQRTEQGDSAMYLCASSSANTGTVNSPLHFGNGTRLTVT.

The chain links TRBV7-9 to TRBJ1-2; 9 nucleotides agree with TRBD1. This CDR3 comprises 15 residues. V lost 5 bases, J lost 4 bases, and 8 bases stayed unmatched. The germline V gene encodes CDR1 SEHNR and CDR2 FQNEAQ (reference sequence). The CDR3, as DNA: TGTGCCAGCAGCGCCCGGGACAGGGCAAGCTATGGCTACACCTTC. This gives the protein CASSARDRASYGYTF.

The rearrangement uses TRBV15 and TRBJ1-1; 8 bases align to TRBD1. CDR1 is LNHNV, CDR2 YYDKDF, per germline (reference sequence). CDR3 length: 14 residues. Losses at the gene ends were 4 bases for V and 5 bases for J; bases not matched to a gene: 6. The CDR3 loop reads CATSTRGLRTEAFF. The DNA of the CDR3 is TGTGCCACCAGCACCAGGGGGCTGAGGACTGAAGCTTTCTTT.

The chain uses TRBV9 and TRBJ2-3; D is perhaps TRBD2 (5 bases). Germline V gene lookup returns CDR1 SGDLS and CDR2 YYNGEE. The CDR3 covers 12 residues. Trimming cost V 3 bases and J 4 bases, with 6 bases left between them. DNA of the CDR3: TGTGCCAGCAGCGCAGCGGCAGATACGCAGTATTTT. Amino acid sequence: CASSAAADTQYF.

The V call is TRBV5-4, the J call TRBJ2-1, with D uncertain. The V end was cut by 3 bases, the J end by 10 bases, with 11 bases between. The germline V gene has CDR1 SGHNT and CDR2 YYREEE (reference sequence). There are 12 residues in the CDR3. As DNA, the CDR3 is TGTGCCAGCAGCTCACCGTATGGCGAGCAGTTCTTC. This translates into CASSSPYGEQFF.

This clonotype was found a few times. The chain couples TRBV7-6 to TRBJ1-2, with 8 bases lining up with TRBD1. The germline gives CDR1 SGHVS, CDR2 FNYEAQ. The V segment lost 3 bases and the J segment 10 bases; nucleotides outside the gene matches: 7. This CDR3 spans 13 amino acids. For the CDR3, the DNA is TGTGCCAGCAGCTTCCAGGACAGGGCTGACTACACCTTC. This translates into CASSFQDRADYTF. The variable domain in full, with the rest retrieved from reference TRBV7-6 and TRBJ1-2, is GAGVSQSPRYKVTKRGQDVALRCDPISGHVSLYWYRQALGQGPEFLTYFNYEAQQDKSGLPNDRFSAERPEGSISTLTIQRTEQRDSAMYRCASSFQDRADYTFGSGTRLTVV.

This clonotype came up once. The chain combines TRBV5-1 with TRBJ2-5; D remains ambiguous. Looked up from germline, CDR1 is SGHRS and CDR2 is YFSETQ. This CDR3 comprises 11 residues. Trimming removed 3 bases from V and 11 bases from J, with 11 bases in between. This CDR3 reads CASSWKRKQYF. In nucleotides, the CDR3 is TGCGCCAGCAGCTGGAAGCGCAAGCAGTACTTC.

V is TRBV20-1 and J is TRBJ2-5, with D unresolved. This CDR3 has 12 amino acids. Germline CDR1 is DFQATT and CDR2 is SNEGSKA (reference sequence). Trimming shortened V by 3 bases and J by 2 bases, and 7 bases separated the two germline ends. The DNA for the CDR3 is TGCAGTGCTAGTCTGCATCAAGAGACCCAGTACTTC. Its protein is CSASLHQETQYF.

V and J are TRBV3-1 and TRBJ2-1; 14 bases are shared with TRBD2. CDR1 is LGHDT and CDR2 is YNNKEL in the germline V gene (reference sequence). Losses at the gene ends were 1 base for V and 0 bases for J; bases not matched to a gene: 8. The CDR3 length is 20 residues. The CDR3 loop is CASSQGQRTSGRSSYNEQFF. The CDR3 DNA is TGTGCCAGCAGCCAAGGGCAGAGGACTAGCGGGAGGAGCTCCTACAATGAGCAGTTCTTC.

The V and J genes are TRBV6-1 and TRBJ1-2; D is possibly TRBD1 (5 bases). The V gene lost 6 bases and the J gene lost 8 bases, with 22 bases spanning the gap. Germline CDR1 reads MNHNS; CDR2 reads SASEGT. This CDR3 comprises 15 residues. The CDR3 reads CASSDPTRGDYGYTF. The CDR3 DNA sequence: TGTGCCAGCAGCGACCCGACCCGGGGCGATTACGGCTACACCTTC.

This clonotype appeared once. The chain couples TRBV25-1 to TRBJ2-5; no definite D call. The CDR3 extends over 14 amino acids. The V and J ends lost 5 bases and 5 bases respectively, with 15 bases between them. Germline CDR1 MGHDK, CDR2 SYGVNS. The chain's CDR3 is CASSQGPAGETQYF. In DNA, the CDR3 is TGTGCCAGCAGTCAAGGGCCGGCTGGGGAGACCCAGTACTTC.

The CDR3 DNA reads TGTGCCAGCAGCCAAGCGGGAGGGCTCCACGAGCAGTACTTC. It is translated as CASSQAGGLHEQYF. The chain has TRBV3-1 and TRBJ2-5; 8 bases line up with TRBD2. Near its end, the DNA agrees better with TRBJ2-7, so the J call may be wrong. Germline V gene lookup returns CDR1 LGHDT and CDR2 YNNKEL (reference sequence). This CDR3 is built from 14 residues.

The V call is TRBV6-2 or TRBV6-3, the J call TRBJ2-2, with 9 bases fitting TRBD2. V trimming: 2 bases; J trimming: 5 bases; junction bases outside the gene matches: 9. There are 17 residues in the CDR3. Germline assignment: CDR1 MNHEY and CDR2 SVGEGT. CDR3 nucleotides: TGTGCCAGCAGTTACAGGATCGCGGGAGGGCGAACCGGGGAGCTGTTTTTT. Translating gives CASSYRIAGGRTGELFF.